These T cell receptor beta chains were read from a single sample in a study of cytomegalovirus exposure and HLA in healthy donors. This table comes from immunoSEQ multiplex PCR, and its TCRdb copy is limited to in-frame clones, with some not included. The data contain roughly 180,000 clones, roughly 80% of them singletons. The sequenced sample was PBMCs. These receptors all stem from a man aged 25-45 years in good health and CMV-seronegative. Each CDR3 is given with its conserved first and last residue. D genes are given only for firm matches. Size tells how often a clone was seen (once, few, many) or the class of an expanded clone, and some rows leave it out.

D	V	J	size	CDR3	DNA
TRBD1	TRBV4-1	TRBJ2-1	NA	CASSVGQGAINEQFF	TGCGCCAGCAGCGTCGGACAGGGGGCTATTAATGAGCAGTTCTTC
TRBD2	TRBV10-3	TRBJ2-7	NA	CAISESVLLAGGTPSYEQYF	TGTGCCATCAGTGAGTCAGTCCTACTAGCGGGAGGAACCCCCTCCTACGAGCAGTACTTC
NA	TRBV6-1	TRBJ1-1	NA	CASSTVLNTEAFF	TGTGCCAGTTCGACAGTCTTGAACACTGAAGCTTTCTTT
NA	TRBV9	TRBJ2-3	NA	CASSARLTDTQYF	TGTGCCAGCAGCGCCAGGTTGACAGATACGCAGTATTTT
TRBD1	TRBV6-6	TRBJ1-5	NA	CASTPGGALQPQHF	TGTGCCAGCACACCAGGGGGAGCACTTCAGCCCCAGCATTTT
NA	TRBV6-5	TRBJ2-7	NA	CASSYGHLNYEQYF	TGTGCCAGCAGTTATGGGCACCTCAACTACGAGCAGTACTTC
NA	TRBV5-1	TRBJ2-6	NA	CASSLETRGANVLTF	TGCGCCAGCAGCTTGGAAACGAGAGGGGCCAACGTCCTGACTTTC
NA	TRBV9	TRBJ2-7	NA	CASSVADSSSYEQYF	TGTGCCAGCAGCGTAGCTGACAGTAGCTCCTACGAGCAGTACTTC
TRBD1	TRBV7-9	TRBJ1-1	once	CASSLAWGQEAEAFF	TGTGCCAGCAGCTTAGCCTGGGGACAGGAGGCTGAAGCTTTCTTT
TRBD1	TRBV18	TRBJ1-3	NA	CASSRRQGEFPSSGNTIYF	TGTGCCAGCTCACGACGACAGGGCGAGTTCCCGAGCTCTGGAAACACCATATATTTT
TRBD2	TRBV28	TRBJ2-4	NA	CASSFKGLAGVGAKNIQYF	TGTGCCAGCAGTTTTAAGGGACTAGCGGGAGTGGGAGCCAAAAACATTCAGTACTTC
NA	TRBV19	TRBJ2-1	NA	CASTADSSSYNEQFF	TGTGCCAGTACCGCGGACAGTAGCTCCTACAATGAGCAGTTCTTC
NA	TRBV10-1	TRBJ1-1	NA	CASSVGGRNTEAFF	TGCGCCAGCAGTGTCGGGGGGCGGAACACTGAAGCTTTCTTT
NA	TRBV6-5	TRBJ2-7	NA	CASSRYSYEQYF	TGTGCCAGCAGCCGCTATTCCTACGAGCAGTACTTC
NA	TRBV19	TRBJ1-4	once	CASRSEGTNEKLFF	TGTGCCAGTAGATCCGAGGGCACTAATGAAAAACTGTTTTTT
NA	TRBV21-1	TRBJ2-3	NA	CASSNTRGLCTDTQYF	TGTGCCAGCAGCAACACCAGGGGATTGTGCACAGATACGCAGTATTTT
TRBD1	TRBV18	TRBJ1-1	few	CASSETGGLLWGAFF	TGTGCCAGCTCAGAGACAGGGGGGCTCCTCTGGGGAGCTTTCTTT